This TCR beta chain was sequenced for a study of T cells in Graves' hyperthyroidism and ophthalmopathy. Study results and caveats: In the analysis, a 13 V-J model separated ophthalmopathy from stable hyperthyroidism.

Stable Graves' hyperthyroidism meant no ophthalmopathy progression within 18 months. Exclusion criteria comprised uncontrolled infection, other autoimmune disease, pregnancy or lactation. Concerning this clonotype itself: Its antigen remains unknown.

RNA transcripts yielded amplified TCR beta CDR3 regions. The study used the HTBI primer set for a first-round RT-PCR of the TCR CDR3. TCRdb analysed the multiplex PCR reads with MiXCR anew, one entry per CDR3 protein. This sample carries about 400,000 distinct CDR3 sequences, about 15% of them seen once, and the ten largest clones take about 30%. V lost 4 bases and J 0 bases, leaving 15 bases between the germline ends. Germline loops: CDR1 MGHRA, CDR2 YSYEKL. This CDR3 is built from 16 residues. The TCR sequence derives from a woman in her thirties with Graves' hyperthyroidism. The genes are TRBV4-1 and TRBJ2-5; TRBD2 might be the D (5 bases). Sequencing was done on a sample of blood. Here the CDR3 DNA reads TGCGCCAGCAGCCCTTCGCACCTAGCCAACCAAGAGACCCAGTACTTC. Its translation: CASSPSHLANQETQYF.